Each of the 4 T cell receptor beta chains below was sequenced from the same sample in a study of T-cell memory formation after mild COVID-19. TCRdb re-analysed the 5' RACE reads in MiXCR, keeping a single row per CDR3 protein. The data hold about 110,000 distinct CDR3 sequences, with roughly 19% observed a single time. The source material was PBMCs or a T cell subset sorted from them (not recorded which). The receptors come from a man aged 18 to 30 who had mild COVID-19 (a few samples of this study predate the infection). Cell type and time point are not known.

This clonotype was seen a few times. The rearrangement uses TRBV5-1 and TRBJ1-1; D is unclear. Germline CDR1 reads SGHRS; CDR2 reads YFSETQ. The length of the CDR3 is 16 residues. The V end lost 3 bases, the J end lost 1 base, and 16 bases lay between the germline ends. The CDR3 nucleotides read TGCGCCAGCAGCTCCGAAGTACAGACCACGAACACTGAAGCTTTCTTT. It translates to CASSSEVQTTNTEAFF. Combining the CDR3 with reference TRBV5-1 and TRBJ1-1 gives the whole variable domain KAGVTQTPRYLIKTRGQQVTLSCSPISGHRSVSWYQQTPGQGLQFLFEYFSETQRNKGNFPGRFSGRQFSNSRSEMNVSTLELGDSALYLCASSSEVQTTNTEAFFGQGTRLTVV.

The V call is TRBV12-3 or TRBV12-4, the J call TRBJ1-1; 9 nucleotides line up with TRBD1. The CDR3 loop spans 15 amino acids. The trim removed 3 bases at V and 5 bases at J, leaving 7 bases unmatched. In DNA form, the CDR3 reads TGTGCCAGCAGTTTCCAGGGACAGGGCGGAACTGAAGCTTTCTTT. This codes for CASSFQGQGGTEAFF.

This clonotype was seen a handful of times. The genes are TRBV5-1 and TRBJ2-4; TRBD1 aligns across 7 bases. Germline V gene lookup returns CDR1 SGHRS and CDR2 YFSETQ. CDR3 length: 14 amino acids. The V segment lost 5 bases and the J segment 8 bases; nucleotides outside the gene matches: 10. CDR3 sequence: CASRETGTVDIQYF. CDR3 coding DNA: TGCGCCAGCAGAGAGACAGGGACCGTAGACATTCAGTACTTC.

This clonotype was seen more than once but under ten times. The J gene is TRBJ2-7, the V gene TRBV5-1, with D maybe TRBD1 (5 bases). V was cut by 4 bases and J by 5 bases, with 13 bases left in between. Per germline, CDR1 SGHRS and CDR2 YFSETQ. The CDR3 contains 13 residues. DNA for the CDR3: TGCGCCAGCAGCCGGGTGGAAGGGGACGAGCAGTACTTC. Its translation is CASSRVEGDEQYF.